This T cell receptor (beta chain) was found in a study of shared T cell receptors in the human thymus. The repertoire was sequenced with immunoSEQ multiplex PCR; TCRdb's copy has only in-frame clones and lacks some. Here the sample spans about 660,000 clones, around 87% being singletons. This CDR3 comprises 17 residues. Trimming took off 1 base at V and 0 bases at J, with 13 bases between the two ends. Germline V gives CDR1 SGHAT, CDR2 FQNNGV. The same data also went into a second study, on human thymus T cells. That report notes: Healthy Finnish infants undergoing corrective surgery for congenital heart defects provided the donor material. Resections obtained during corrective heart surgery supplied the thymus tissue. Apparent bias marked the V and J gene usage of thymic and blood repertoires.

Sample: thymocytes. This receptor was taken from a boy under three years old with a congenital heart defect. This rearrangement joins TRBV11-2 to TRBJ2-1; D gene ambiguous. Here the CDR3 reads CASSLGFRKPSYNEQFF. CDR3 nucleotides: TGTGCCAGCAGCTTAGGGTTCAGGAAACCCTCCTACAATGAGCAGTTCTTC.